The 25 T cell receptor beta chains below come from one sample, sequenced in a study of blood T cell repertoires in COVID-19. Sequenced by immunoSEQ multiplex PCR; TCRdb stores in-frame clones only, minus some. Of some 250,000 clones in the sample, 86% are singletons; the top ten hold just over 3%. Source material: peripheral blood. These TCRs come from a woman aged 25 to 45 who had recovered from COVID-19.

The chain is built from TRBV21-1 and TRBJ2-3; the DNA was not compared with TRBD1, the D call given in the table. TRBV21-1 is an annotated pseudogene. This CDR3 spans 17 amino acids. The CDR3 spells CASSKSRAGCLLDTQYF. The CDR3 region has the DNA TGTGCCAGCAGCAAAAGCCGCGCAGGGTGCTTACTTGATACGCAGTATTTT.

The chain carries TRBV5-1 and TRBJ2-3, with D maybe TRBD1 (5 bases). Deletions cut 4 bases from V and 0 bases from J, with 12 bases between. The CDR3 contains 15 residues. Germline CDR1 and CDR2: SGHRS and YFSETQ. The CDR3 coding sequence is TGCGCCAGCAGCCCGTCAGGGCAAAGCACAGATACGCAGTATTTT. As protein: CASSPSGQSTDTQYF.

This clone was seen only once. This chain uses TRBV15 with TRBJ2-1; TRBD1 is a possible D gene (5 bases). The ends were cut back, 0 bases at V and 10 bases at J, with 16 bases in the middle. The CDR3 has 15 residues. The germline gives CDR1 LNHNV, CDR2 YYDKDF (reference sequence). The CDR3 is CATSRDGGRGEEQFF. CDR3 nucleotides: TGTGCCACCAGCAGAGACGGTGGAAGGGGCGAAGAGCAGTTCTTC.

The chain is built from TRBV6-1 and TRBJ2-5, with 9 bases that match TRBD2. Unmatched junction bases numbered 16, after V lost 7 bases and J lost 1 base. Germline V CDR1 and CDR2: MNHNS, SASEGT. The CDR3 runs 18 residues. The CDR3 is CASNDFIGSGGPQETQYF. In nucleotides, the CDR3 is TGTGCCAGCAATGATTTCATTGGGAGCGGGGGGCCCCAAGAGACCCAGTACTTC.

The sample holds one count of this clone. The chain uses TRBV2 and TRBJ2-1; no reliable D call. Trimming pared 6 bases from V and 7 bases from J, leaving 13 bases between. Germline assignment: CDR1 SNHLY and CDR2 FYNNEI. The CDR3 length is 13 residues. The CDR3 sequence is CASRPPTWNEQFF. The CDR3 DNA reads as TGTGCCAGCAGACCCCCCACTTGGAATGAGCAGTTCTTC.

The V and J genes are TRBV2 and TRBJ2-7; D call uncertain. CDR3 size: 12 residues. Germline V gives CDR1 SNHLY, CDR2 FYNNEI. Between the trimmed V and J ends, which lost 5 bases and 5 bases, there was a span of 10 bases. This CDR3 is CASSLLFHEQYF. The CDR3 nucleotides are TGTGCCAGCAGTCTCCTTTTCCACGAGCAGTACTTC. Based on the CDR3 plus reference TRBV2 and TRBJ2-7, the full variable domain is EPEVTQTPSHQVTQMGQEVILRCVPISNHLYFYWYRQILGQKVEFLVSFYNNEISEKSEIFDDQFSVERPDGSNFTLKIRSTKLEDSAMYFCASSLLFHEQYFGPGTRLTVT.

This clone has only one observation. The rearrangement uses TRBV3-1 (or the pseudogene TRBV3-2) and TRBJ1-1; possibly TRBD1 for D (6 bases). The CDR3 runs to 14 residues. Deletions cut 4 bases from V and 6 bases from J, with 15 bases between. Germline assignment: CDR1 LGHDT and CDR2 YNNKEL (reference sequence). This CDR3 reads CASSPSSGESEAFF. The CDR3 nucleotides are TGTGCCAGCAGCCCAAGTTCAGGGGAGTCTGAAGCTTTCTTT.

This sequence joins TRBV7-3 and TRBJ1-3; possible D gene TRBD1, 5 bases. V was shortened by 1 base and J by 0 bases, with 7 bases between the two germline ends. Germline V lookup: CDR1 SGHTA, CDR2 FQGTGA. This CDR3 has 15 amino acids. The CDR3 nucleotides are TGTGCCAGCAGCTTAAGTGACAGCTCTGGAAACACCATATATTTT. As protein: CASSLSDSSGNTIYF.

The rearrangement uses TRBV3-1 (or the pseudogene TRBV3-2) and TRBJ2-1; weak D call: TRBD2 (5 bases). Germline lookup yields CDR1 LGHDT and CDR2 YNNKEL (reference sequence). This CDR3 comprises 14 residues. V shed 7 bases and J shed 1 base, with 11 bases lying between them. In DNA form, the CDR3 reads TGTGCCAGCACGGAGCGGAGTTCCTACAATGAGCAGTTCTTC. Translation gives CASTERSSYNEQFF.

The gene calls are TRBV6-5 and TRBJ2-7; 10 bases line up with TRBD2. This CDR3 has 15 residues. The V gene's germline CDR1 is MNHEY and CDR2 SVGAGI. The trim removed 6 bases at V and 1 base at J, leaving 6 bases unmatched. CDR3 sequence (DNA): TGTGCCAGCAGATTAAGCGGGGGGGTTTCCTACGAGCAGTACTTC. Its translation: CASRLSGGVSYEQYF.

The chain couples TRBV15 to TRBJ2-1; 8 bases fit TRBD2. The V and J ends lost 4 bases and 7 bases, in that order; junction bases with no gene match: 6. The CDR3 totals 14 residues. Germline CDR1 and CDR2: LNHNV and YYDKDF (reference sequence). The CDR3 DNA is TGTGCCACCAGCACCTCTAGCGGGCTGAATGAGCAGTTCTTC. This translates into CATSTSSGLNEQFF.

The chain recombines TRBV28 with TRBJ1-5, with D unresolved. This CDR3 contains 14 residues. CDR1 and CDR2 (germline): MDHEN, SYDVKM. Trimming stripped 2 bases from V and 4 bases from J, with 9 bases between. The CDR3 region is CASSLVGLNQPQHF. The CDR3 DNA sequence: TGTGCCAGCAGTTTAGTCGGGTTGAATCAGCCCCAGCATTTT.

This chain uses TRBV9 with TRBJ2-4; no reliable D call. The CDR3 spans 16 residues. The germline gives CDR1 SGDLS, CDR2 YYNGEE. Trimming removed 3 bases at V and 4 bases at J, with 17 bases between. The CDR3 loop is CASSGALSETKNIQYF. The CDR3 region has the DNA TGTGCCAGCAGCGGTGCTCTCTCTGAAACTAAAAACATTCAGTACTTC.

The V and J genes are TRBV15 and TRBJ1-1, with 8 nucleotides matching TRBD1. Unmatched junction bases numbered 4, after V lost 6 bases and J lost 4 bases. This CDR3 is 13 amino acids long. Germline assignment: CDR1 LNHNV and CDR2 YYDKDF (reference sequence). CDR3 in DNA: TGTGCCACCAGAACCGACAGGGGCACTGAAGCTTTCTTT. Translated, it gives CATRTDRGTEAFF.

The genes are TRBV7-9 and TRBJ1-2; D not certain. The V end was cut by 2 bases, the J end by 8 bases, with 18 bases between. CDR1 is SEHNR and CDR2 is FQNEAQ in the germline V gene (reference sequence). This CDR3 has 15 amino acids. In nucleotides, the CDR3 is TGTGCCAGCAGCTTATACCAGGAGGGAGTTCGGGGCTACACCTTC. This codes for CASSLYQEGVRGYTF.

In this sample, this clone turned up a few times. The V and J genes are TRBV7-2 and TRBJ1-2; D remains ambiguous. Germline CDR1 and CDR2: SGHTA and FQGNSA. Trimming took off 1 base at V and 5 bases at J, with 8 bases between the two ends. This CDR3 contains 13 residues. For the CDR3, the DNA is TGTGCCAGCAGCTTAGGAGGAGGGTATGGCTACACCTTC. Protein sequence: CASSLGGGYGYTF.

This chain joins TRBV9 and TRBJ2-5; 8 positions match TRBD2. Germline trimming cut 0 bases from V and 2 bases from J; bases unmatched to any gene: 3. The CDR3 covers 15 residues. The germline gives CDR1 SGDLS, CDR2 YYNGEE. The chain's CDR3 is CASSVVASGQETQYF. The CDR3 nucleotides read TGTGCCAGCAGCGTAGTGGCTAGCGGGCAAGAGACCCAGTACTTC.

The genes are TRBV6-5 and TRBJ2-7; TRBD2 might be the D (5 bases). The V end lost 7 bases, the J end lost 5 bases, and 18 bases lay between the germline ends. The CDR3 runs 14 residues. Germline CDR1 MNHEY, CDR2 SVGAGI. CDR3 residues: CASKGGMRADEQYF. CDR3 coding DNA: TGTGCCAGCAAAGGTGGGATGCGGGCGGACGAGCAGTACTTC.

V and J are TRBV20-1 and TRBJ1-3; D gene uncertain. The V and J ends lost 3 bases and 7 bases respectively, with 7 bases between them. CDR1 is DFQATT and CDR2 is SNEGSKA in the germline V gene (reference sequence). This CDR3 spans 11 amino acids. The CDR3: CSASYSNTIYF. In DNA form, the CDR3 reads TGCAGTGCTAGTTATTCCAACACCATATATTTT.

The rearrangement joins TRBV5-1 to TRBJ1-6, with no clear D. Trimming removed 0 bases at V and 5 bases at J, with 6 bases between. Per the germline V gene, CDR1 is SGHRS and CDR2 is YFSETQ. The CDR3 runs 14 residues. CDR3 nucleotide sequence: TGCGCCAGCAGCTTGGGGCTAGATAATTCACCCCTCCACTTT. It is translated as CASSLGLDNSPLHF. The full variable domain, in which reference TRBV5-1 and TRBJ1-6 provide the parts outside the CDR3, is KAGVTQTPRYLIKTRGQQVTLSCSPISGHRSVSWYQQTPGQGLQFLFEYFSETQRNKGNFPGRFSGRQFSNSRSEMNVSTLELGDSALYLCASSLGLDNSPLHFGNGTRLTVT.

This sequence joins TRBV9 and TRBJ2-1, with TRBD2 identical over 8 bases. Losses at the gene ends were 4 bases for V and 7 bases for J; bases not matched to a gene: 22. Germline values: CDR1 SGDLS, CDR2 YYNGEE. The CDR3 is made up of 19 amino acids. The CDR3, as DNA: TGTGCCAGCAGCCCCCGGGGGGCGGGGGGATATACGGTTTGGAATGAGCAGTTCTTC. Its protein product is CASSPRGAGGYTVWNEQFF.

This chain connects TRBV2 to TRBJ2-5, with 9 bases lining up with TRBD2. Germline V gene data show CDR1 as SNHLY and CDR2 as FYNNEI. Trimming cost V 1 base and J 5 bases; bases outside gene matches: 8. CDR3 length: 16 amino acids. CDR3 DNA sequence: TGTGCCAGCAGTGAAGGGGCGGCGGGAGGGAGGGAGACCCAGTACTTC. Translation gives CASSEGAAGGRETQYF.

CDR3 residues: CATSRDMFGQGLSDTQYF. The CDR3 DNA reads TGTGCCACCAGCAGAGATATGTTCGGACAGGGGCTCTCAGATACGCAGTATTTT. The gene calls are TRBV15 and TRBJ2-3, with 9 bases that match TRBD1. The CDR3 has 18 amino acids. The germline V gene encodes CDR1 LNHNV and CDR2 YYDKDF (reference sequence). V dropped 0 bases and J dropped 4; count of bases not matched to a gene: 11.

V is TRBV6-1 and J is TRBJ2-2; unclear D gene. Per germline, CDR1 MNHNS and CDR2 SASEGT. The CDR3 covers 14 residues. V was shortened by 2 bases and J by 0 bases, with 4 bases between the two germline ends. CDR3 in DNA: TGTGCCAGCAGTGAATTAGCGAACACCGGGGAGCTGTTTTTT. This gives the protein CASSELANTGELFF.

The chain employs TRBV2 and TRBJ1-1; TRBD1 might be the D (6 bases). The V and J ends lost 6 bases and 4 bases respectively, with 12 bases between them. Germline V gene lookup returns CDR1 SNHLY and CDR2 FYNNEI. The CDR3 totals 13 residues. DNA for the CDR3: TGTGCCAGCAGGATCAGGGGATCCACTGAAGCTTTCTTT. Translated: CASRIRGSTEAFF.